The 24 T cell receptor beta chains in this list originate from one sample, sequenced in a study of blood T cell repertoires in COVID-19. TCRdb keeps only in-frame clones here, not all; method: immunoSEQ multiplex PCR. The table shows hundreds of thousands of clones, with 75% to 90% occurring only once. Sequencing was performed on peripheral blood. The source of these receptors is a woman under 40 with acute or convalescent COVID-19.

This clone occurred a few times. The chain is built from TRBV5-1 and TRBJ2-5; no reliable D call. Trimming removed 4 bases at V and 5 bases at J, with 15 bases between. Germline CDR1 SGHRS, CDR2 YFSETQ. CDR3 length: 14 amino acids. For the CDR3, the DNA is TGCGCCAGCAGCCCTAATATGGCCGGGGAGACCCAGTACTTC. This encodes CASSPNMAGETQYF.

The J gene is TRBJ2-7, the V gene TRBV11-2, with 9 bases that match TRBD1. CDR1 and CDR2 (germline): SGHAT, FQNNGV. CDR3 size: 14 residues. Trimming removed 6 bases from V and 2 bases from J; junction bases left unmatched: 5. CDR3 amino acids: CASSSRDRAYEQYF. Written as DNA, the CDR3 is TGTGCCAGCAGTTCCCGGGACAGGGCCTACGAGCAGTACTTC.

V is TRBV15 and J is TRBJ2-7; the D is unclear. Looked up from germline, CDR1 is LNHNV and CDR2 is YYDKDF (reference sequence). The CDR3 covers 14 residues. Trimming removed 0 bases at V and 6 bases at J, with 12 bases between. CDR3 in amino acids: CATSRDSESSEQYF. As DNA, the CDR3 is TGTGCCACCAGCAGAGACTCGGAGTCAAGCGAGCAGTACTTC.

The genes are TRBV7-3 and TRBJ1-1, with a possible D match to TRBD1 (5 bases). V lost 5 bases to trimming and J lost 1 base, with 8 bases between them. Germline assignment: CDR1 SGHTA and CDR2 FQGTGA. CDR3 length equals 13 residues. CDR3 loop: CASSIQENTEAFF. CDR3 sequence (DNA): TGTGCCAGCAGCATACAGGAGAACACTGAAGCTTTCTTT.

CDR3 sequence (DNA): TGTGCCTGGAGTGTAGGGGGGGGCGCAAACTATGGCTACACCTTC. Its protein product is CAWSVGGGANYGYTF. This chain uses TRBV30 with TRBJ1-2; the D gene is possibly TRBD1 (6 bases). The V and J ends lost 0 bases and 2 bases respectively, with 13 bases between them. From germline, CDR1 is GTSNPN and CDR2 SVGIG (reference sequence). The CDR3 loop spans 15 amino acids.

The chain employs TRBV24-1 and TRBJ2-7; 7 nucleotides align to TRBD1. Germline V gene lookup returns CDR1 KGHDR and CDR2 SFDVKD. With 4 bases clipped from V and 2 bases from J, the junction kept 16 bases outside the gene matches. The CDR3 spans 18 residues. CDR3 nucleotide sequence: TGTGCCACCAGTGAACATCTCGAGGGACAGCGGAGACCCTACGAGCAGTACTTC. Its translation: CATSEHLEGQRRPYEQYF.

V gene TRBV7-4 combines with J gene TRBJ1-1; D gene unclear. Between the trimmed V and J ends, which lost 6 bases and 1 base, there was a span of 21 bases. This CDR3 has 17 residues. Germline CDR1 SGHVT, CDR2 SQSDAQ. The CDR3 reads CASSCFRLEEKNTEAFF. In nucleotides, the CDR3 is TGTGCCAGCAGTTGTTTTAGGTTAGAGGAGAAGAACACTGAAGCTTTCTTT. The whole variable domain, filled in from reference TRBV7-4 and TRBJ1-1, reads GAGVSQSPRYKVAKRGRDVALRCDSISGHVTLYWYRQTLGQGSEVLTYSQSDAQRDKSGRPSGRFSAERPERSVSTLKIQRTEQGDSAVYLCASSCFRLEEKNTEAFFGQGTRLTVV.

This clone has just one count. This rearrangement joins TRBV27 to TRBJ2-3; TRBD1 matches at 9 bases. This CDR3 has 15 amino acids. Trimming cost V 4 bases and J 4 bases; bases outside gene matches: 6. Germline V gene data show CDR1 as MNHEY and CDR2 as SMNVEV (reference sequence). The CDR3 region is CASSSGTGLADTQYF. CDR3 DNA: TGTGCCAGCAGTTCCGGGACAGGGTTAGCAGATACGCAGTATTTT.

This clone was observed a handful of times. The V gene is TRBV5-1, the J gene TRBJ2-5, with 9 bases fitting TRBD2. The V segment lost 0 bases and the J segment 3 bases; nucleotides outside the gene matches: 6. The CDR3 length is 16 residues. Germline V gives CDR1 SGHRS, CDR2 YFSETQ. CDR3 DNA sequence: TGCGCCAGCAGCTTGGAGGGTAGCGGGGGAAAAGAGACCCAGTACTTC. Encoded protein: CASSLEGSGGKETQYF.

This sequence joins TRBV4-1 and TRBJ2-7; 9 bases fit TRBD1. CDR1 MGHRA and CDR2 YSYEKL come from the germline V gene. The V segment lost 1 base and the J segment 4 bases; nucleotides outside the gene matches: 2. The CDR3 length is 14 residues. CDR3 protein: CASSQVGTGYEQYF. The CDR3 nucleotides are TGCGCCAGCAGCCAAGTCGGGACAGGGTACGAGCAGTACTTC.

This chain links TRBV7-9 with TRBJ2-1; 10 bases line up with TRBD1. Trimming cost V 0 bases and J 8 bases; bases outside gene matches: 4. The CDR3 is 15 residues long. Germline-derived CDR1 and CDR2 are SEHNR and FQNEAQ (reference sequence). In DNA form, the CDR3 reads TGTGCCAGCAGCTTAGCCGGGACAGGGGTGGATGAGCAGTTCTTC. Amino acid sequence: CASSLAGTGVDEQFF.

This chain uses TRBV5-1 with TRBJ1-1, with 10 positions matching TRBD1. J was trimmed by 6 bases and V by 0 bases; bases with no gene match: 2. Germline V lookup: CDR1 SGHRS, CDR2 YFSETQ. This CDR3 has 14 residues. The CDR3 bases are TGCGCCAGCAGCTTGGGACAGGGGGCACCTGAAGCTTTCTTT. Its translation: CASSLGQGAPEAFF.

The rearrangement uses TRBV19 and TRBJ2-1, with 11 positions matching TRBD2. CDR3 length: 17 amino acids. Per the germline V gene, CDR1 is LNHDA and CDR2 is SQIVND (reference sequence). Trimming removed 6 bases from V and 5 bases from J; junction bases left unmatched: 12. In DNA form, the CDR3 reads TGTGCCAGTAGGCGAACGGCCGGGACTAGCGGTGACAATGAGCAGTTCTTC. Protein sequence: CASRRTAGTSGDNEQFF.

The count of this clone is one. This sequence joins TRBV6-1 and TRBJ2-5, with TRBD1 matching over 10 bases. J gave up 0 bases and V 3 bases, and 4 bases lay outside the gene matches. This CDR3 has 16 residues. CDR1 is MNHNS and CDR2 is SASEGT in the germline V gene. The CDR3 DNA sequence: TGTGCCAGCAGTGATCTGGACAGGGGGTACCAAGAGACCCAGTACTTC. Its protein is CASSDLDRGYQETQYF.

The genes are TRBV6-5 and TRBJ2-7, with D hard to call. Trimming left V 0 bases short and J 6 bases short, with 9 bases between. In germline, CDR1 is MNHEY, CDR2 SVGAGI. The CDR3 is 13 amino acids. Here the CDR3 DNA reads TGTGCCAGCAGTTACTCAAACCTGGCCGAGCAGTACTTC. Translation: CASSYSNLAEQYF.

The V and J genes are TRBV27 and TRBJ2-3, with TRBD1 identical over 8 bases. J lost 4 bases, V lost 5 bases, and 11 bases had no gene match. In germline, CDR1 is MNHEY, CDR2 SMNVEV (reference sequence). This CDR3 region has 16 residues. As DNA, the CDR3 is TGTGCCAGCAGTCTCTGGACAGGGAAGGTTGCAGATACGCAGTATTTT. Its translation: CASSLWTGKVADTQYF.

A single count supports this clone. The rearrangement uses TRBV5-5 and TRBJ2-3; 8 nucleotides match TRBD2. J was trimmed by 0 bases and V by 0 bases; bases with no gene match: 0. This CDR3 is 15 amino acids long. CDR1 is SGHKS and CDR2 is YYEKEE in the germline V gene (reference sequence). The CDR3 spells CASSLVAGSTDTQYF. CDR3 nucleotides: TGTGCCAGCAGCTTGGTAGCGGGGAGCACAGATACGCAGTATTTT.

This chain connects TRBV3-1 (or the pseudogene TRBV3-2) to TRBJ2-3, with a possible D match to TRBD2 (5 bases). The CDR3 length is 16 residues. Germline-derived CDR1 and CDR2 are LGHDT and YNNKEL (reference sequence). Trimming left V 1 base short and J 4 bases short, with 15 bases between. CDR3 in DNA: TGTGCCAGCAGCCAAGGGGTGGGAGCGTTGGCAGATACGCAGTATTTT. Its protein product is CASSQGVGALADTQYF.

The rearrangement uses TRBV5-1 and TRBJ2-7; 8 bases fit TRBD1. Per the germline V gene, CDR1 is SGHRS and CDR2 is YFSETQ. V lost 4 bases, J lost 6 bases, and 9 bases stayed unmatched. The CDR3 totals 14 residues. The CDR3 loop is CASSKTGVGREQYF. The CDR3 DNA reads TGCGCCAGCAGCAAGACAGGGGTAGGCCGCGAGCAGTACTTC.

This clone appeared once. The chain uses TRBV6-2 or TRBV6-3 and TRBJ1-2; D call uncertain. CDR3 size: 17 residues. Germline values: CDR1 MNHEY, CDR2 SVGEGT. The V gene lost 0 bases and the J gene lost 1 base, with 15 bases spanning the gap. The CDR3 loop reads CASSYSMSATGNYGYTF. As DNA, the CDR3 is TGTGCCAGCAGTTACTCGATGTCAGCAACGGGTAACTATGGCTACACCTTC.

The chain carries TRBV30 and TRBJ1-1; D not certain. V lost 0 bases and J lost 1, with 6 bases in between. Germline V gives CDR1 GTSNPN, CDR2 SVGIG (reference sequence). The CDR3 is made up of 13 amino acids. CDR3 residues: CAWSVWPNTEAFF. CDR3 coding DNA: TGTGCCTGGAGTGTATGGCCGAACACTGAAGCTTTCTTT. The entire variable domain, with the rest obtained from reference TRBV30 and TRBJ1-1, is as follows: SQTIHQWPATLVQPVGSPLSLECTVEGTSNPNLYWYRQAAGRGLQLLFYSVGIGQISSEVPQNLSASRPQDRQFILSSKKLLLSDSGFYLCAWSVWPNTEAFFGQGTRLTVV.

V usage is TRBV7-3 and J usage is TRBJ2-7; D remains unclear. The germline V gene encodes CDR1 SGHTA and CDR2 FQGTGA. The CDR3 contains 14 residues. V lost 0 bases and J 3 bases, leaving 9 bases between the germline ends. This CDR3 reads CASSLTGGDYEQYF. The CDR3 DNA is TGTGCCAGCAGCTTAACCGGCGGAGACTACGAGCAGTACTTC.

The chain has TRBV14 and TRBJ2-7; the match to TRBD2 covers 11 bases. V lost 3 bases to trimming and J lost 3 bases; unmatched junction nucleotides: 7. In germline, CDR1 is SGHDN, CDR2 FVKESK. This CDR3 is 16 amino acids long. CDR3 amino acids: CASSHFTSGGLYEQYF. The DNA of the CDR3 is TGTGCCAGCAGCCATTTTACTAGCGGGGGACTCTACGAGCAGTACTTC.

The chain couples TRBV2 to TRBJ2-1; 10 bases are shared with TRBD1. This CDR3 spans 14 amino acids. Germline-derived CDR1 and CDR2 are SNHLY and FYNNEI. V was clipped by 6 bases and J by 8 bases; unmatched bases: 7. The CDR3 is CASSWDRGIDEQFF. CDR3 in DNA: TGTGCCAGCAGCTGGGACAGGGGCATCGATGAGCAGTTCTTC. Supplemented by reference TRBV2 and TRBJ2-1, the full variable domain reads EPEVTQTPSHQVTQMGQEVILRCVPISNHLYFYWYRQILGQKVEFLVSFYNNEISEKSEIFDDQFSVERPDGSNFTLKIRSTKLEDSAMYFCASSWDRGIDEQFFGPGTRLTVL.